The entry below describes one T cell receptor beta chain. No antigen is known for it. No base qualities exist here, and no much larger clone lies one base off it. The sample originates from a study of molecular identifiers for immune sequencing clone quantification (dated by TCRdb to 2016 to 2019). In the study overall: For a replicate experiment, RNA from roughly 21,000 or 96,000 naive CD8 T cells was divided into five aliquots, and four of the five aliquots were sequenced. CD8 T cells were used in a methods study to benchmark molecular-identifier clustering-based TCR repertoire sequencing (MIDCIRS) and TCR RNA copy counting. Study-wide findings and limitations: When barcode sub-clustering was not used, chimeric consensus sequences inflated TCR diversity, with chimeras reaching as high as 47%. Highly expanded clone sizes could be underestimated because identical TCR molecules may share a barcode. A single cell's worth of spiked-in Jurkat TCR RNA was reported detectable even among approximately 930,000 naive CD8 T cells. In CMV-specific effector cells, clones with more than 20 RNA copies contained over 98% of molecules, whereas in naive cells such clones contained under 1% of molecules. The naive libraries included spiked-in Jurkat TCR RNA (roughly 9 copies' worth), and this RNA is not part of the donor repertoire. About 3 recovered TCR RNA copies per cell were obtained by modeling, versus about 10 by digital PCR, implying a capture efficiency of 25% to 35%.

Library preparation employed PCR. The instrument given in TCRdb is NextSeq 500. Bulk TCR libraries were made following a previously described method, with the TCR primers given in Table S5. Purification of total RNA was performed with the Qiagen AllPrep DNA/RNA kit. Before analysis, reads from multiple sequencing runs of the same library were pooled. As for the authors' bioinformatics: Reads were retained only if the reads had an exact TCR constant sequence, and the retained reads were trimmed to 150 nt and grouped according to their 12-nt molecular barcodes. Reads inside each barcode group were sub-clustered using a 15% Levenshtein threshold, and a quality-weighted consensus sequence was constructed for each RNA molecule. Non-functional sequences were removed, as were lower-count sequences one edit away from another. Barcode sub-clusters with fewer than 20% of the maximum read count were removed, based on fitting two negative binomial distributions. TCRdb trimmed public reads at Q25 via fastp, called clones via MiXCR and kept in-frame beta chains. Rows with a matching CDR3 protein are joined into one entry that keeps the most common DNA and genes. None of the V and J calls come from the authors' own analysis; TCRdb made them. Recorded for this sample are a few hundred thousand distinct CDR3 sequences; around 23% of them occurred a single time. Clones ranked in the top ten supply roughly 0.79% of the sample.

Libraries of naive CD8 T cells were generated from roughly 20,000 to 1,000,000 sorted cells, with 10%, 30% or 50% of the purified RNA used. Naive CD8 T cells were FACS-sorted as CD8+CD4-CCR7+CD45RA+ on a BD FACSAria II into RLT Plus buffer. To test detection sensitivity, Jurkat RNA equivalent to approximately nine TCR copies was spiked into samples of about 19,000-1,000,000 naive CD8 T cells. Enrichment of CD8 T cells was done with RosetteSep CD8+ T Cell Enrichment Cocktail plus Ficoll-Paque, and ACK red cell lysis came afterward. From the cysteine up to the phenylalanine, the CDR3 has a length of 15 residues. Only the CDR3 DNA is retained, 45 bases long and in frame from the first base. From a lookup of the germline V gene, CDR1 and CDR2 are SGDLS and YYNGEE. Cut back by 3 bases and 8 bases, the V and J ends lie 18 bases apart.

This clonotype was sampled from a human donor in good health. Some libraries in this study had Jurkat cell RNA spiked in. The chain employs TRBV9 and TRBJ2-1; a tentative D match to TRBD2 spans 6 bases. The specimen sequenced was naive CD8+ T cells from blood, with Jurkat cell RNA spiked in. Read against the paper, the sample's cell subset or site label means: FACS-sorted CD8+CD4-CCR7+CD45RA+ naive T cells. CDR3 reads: CASSDGGSRGDEQFF. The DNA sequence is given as TGTGCCAGCAGCGACGGGGGATCGAGGGGCGATGAGCAGTTCTTC.